These T cell receptor beta chains were read from a single sample in a study of technical replicates of blood from a handful of donors. Generated by immunoSEQ multiplex PCR, the TCRdb table keeps only in-frame clones and is missing some. The data show tens of thousands of clones, with 80% to 95% seen just once and less than 5% held by the top ten. The specimen sequenced was PBMCs. These receptors were obtained from a human donor in good health. Some clones in this sample may be carry-over from other donors' samples. CDR3s include the opening cysteine and the closing phenylalanine or tryptophan. The D gene is left open where the match is weak. A row's size may be missing; if present it is once, few, many or a size class.

D: TRBD1
size: -
J: TRBJ2-7
V: TRBV2
DNA: TGTGCCAGCAGTCCGGACAGGGTGGGCTCCGAGCAGTACTTC
CDR3: CASSPDRVGSEQYF

D: -
size: -
J: TRBJ1-2
V: TRBV5-1
DNA: TGCGCCAGCAGCCGACAGACGGACCGACTAGATGGCTACACCTTC
CDR3: CASSRQTDRLDGYTF

D: TRBD1
size: once
J: TRBJ1-1
V: TRBV5-1
DNA: TGCGCCAGCACCCCGACAGGGTCGACTGAAGCTTTCTTT
CDR3: CASTPTGSTEAFF

D: -
size: -
J: TRBJ1-2
V: TRBV19
DNA: TGTGCCAGTACCCCGGGGGGCAGGAACTATGGCTACACCTTC
CDR3: CASTPGGRNYGYTF

D: -
size: -
J: TRBJ1-6
V: TRBV27
DNA: TGTGCCAGCAGACCCAGGGGTTCCTATAATTCACCCCTCCACTTT
CDR3: CASRPRGSYNSPLHF

D: -
size: large
J: TRBJ1-2
V: TRBV5-6
DNA: TGTGCCAGCAGCTTGTCGGGTCGGGGCAGGGGAGTATCTGGCTACACCTTC
CDR3: CASSLSGRGRGVSGYTF

D: -
size: -
J: TRBJ1-5
V: TRBV4-2
DNA: TGTGCCAGCAGCCAAGACGCGATAATCAATCAGCCCCAGCATTTT
CDR3: CASSQDAIINQPQHF

D: TRBD1
size: -
J: TRBJ2-7
V: TRBV4-1
DNA: TGCGCCAGCAGCCTAACGGACAGGGCCGCCTACGAGCAGTACTTC
CDR3: CASSLTDRAAYEQYF

D: -
size: -
J: TRBJ1-1
V: TRBV7-9
DNA: TGTGCCAGCAGGGCACAGGAAGGCACTGAAGCTTTCTTT
CDR3: CASRAQEGTEAFF

D: -
size: -
J: TRBJ1-4
V: TRBV2
DNA: TGTGCCACCCGGTTCAGGTTGTTGGATGAAAAACTGTTTTTT
CDR3: CATRFRLLDEKLFF

D: -
size: few
J: TRBJ1-1
V: TRBV4-3
DNA: TGCGCCAGCAGCCAAGATTGGCGAGGCATCCCTAGGTCGACTGAAGCTTTCTTT
CDR3: CASSQDWRGIPRSTEAFF

D: -
size: -
J: TRBJ2-7
V: TRBV4-3
DNA: TGCGCCAGCAGCCAAGGGGGAGGTTCCCCCGGGGACGAGCAGTACTTC
CDR3: CASSQGGGSPGDEQYF

D: TRBD2
size: -
J: TRBJ2-5
V: TRBV5-1
DNA: TGCGCCAGCAGCGCCGGGACTAGCGGGAGGGCCTTGGAGACCCAGTACTTC
CDR3: CASSAGTSGRALETQYF

D: -
size: -
J: TRBJ2-1
V: TRBV6-5
DNA: TGTGCCAGCAGTAAGACCAGCGGCCTACAGTTCTTC
CDR3: CASSKTSGLQFF

D: TRBD2
size: once
J: TRBJ2-7
V: TRBV30
DNA: TGTGCCTGGAGTACGGGAGGGAGCTCCTACGAGCAGTACTTC
CDR3: CAWSTGGSSYEQYF

D: -
size: -
J: TRBJ2-7
V: TRBV7-2
DNA: TGTGCCAGCAGCTTAGTTCGGGACTCCTACGAGCAGTACTTC
CDR3: CASSLVRDSYEQYF

D: -
size: -
J: TRBJ2-7
V: TRBV4-1
DNA: TGCGCCAGCAGCCAGGGTTGGACAGATCGCGACGAGCAGTACTTC
CDR3: CASSQGWTDRDEQYF

D: TRBD1
size: -
J: TRBJ1-4
V: TRBV7-2
DNA: TGTGCCAGCAGCTTACAGGGGGCAGGAACTAATGAAAAACTGTTTTTT
CDR3: CASSLQGAGTNEKLFF

D: -
size: -
J: TRBJ1-1
V: TRBV4-2
DNA: TGTGCCAGCAGCCATCACGACAGGAGGAACACTGAAGCTTTCTTT
CDR3: CASSHHDRRNTEAFF

D: TRBD2
size: -
J: TRBJ2-7
V: TRBV4-2
DNA: TGTGCCAGCAGCTCCACGGGACTAGCTATGAACGAGCAGTACTTC
CDR3: CASSSTGLAMNEQYF

D: TRBD2
size: -
J: TRBJ2-3
V: TRBV7-3
DNA: TGTGCCAGCAGCCCGGGGACAGGGCGGACTAGCGGGCCGATTTTT
CDR3: CASSPGTGRTSGPIF

D: -
size: -
J: TRBJ2-2
V: TRBV7-3
DNA: TGTGCCAGCAGCACCACTAGCAATGGCGGGGAGCTGTTTTTT
CDR3: CASSTTSNGGELFF

D: -
size: -
J: TRBJ2-5
V: TRBV6-5
DNA: TGTGCCAGCAGTTACTCGACTGCGAGTGAGACCCAGTACTTC
CDR3: CASSYSTASETQYF

D: -
size: once
J: TRBJ1-1
V: TRBV7-3
DNA: TGTGCCAGCAGCTTAACAGGGGTCGCGACGGGGGTAGGCACTGAAGCTTTCTTT
CDR3: CASSLTGVATGVGTEAFF

D: -
size: -
J: TRBJ2-2
V: TRBV11-3
DNA: TGTGCCAGCAGCTTAGTTACGCGCGGGGAGCTGTTTTTT
CDR3: CASSLVTRGELFF

D: TRBD1
size: -
J: TRBJ1-4
V: TRBV9
DNA: TGTGCCAGCAGCGGCGCACAGGGGGCTGGGTCGGCTAATGAAAAACTGTTTTTT
CDR3: CASSGAQGAGSANEKLFF

D: -
size: -
J: TRBJ1-6
V: TRBV21-1
DNA: TGTGCCAGCAGCCCTCGACGGTTGAGAGGCACGAGCTCCTATAATTCACCCCTCCACTTT
CDR3: CASSPRRLRGTSSYNSPLHF

D: -
size: -
J: TRBJ2-3
V: TRBV28
DNA: TGTGCCAGCAGCCTAAGGGGTGGGGGCCCACATCGGGCGCAGTATTTT
CDR3: CASSLRGGGPHRAQYF

D: TRBD1
size: -
J: TRBJ1-3
V: TRBV19
DNA: TGTGCCAGTATCCAAACCCCGGGACAGGGGGTCTCTCCGATATATTTT
CDR3: CASIQTPGQGVSPIYF

D: -
size: -
J: TRBJ1-5
V: TRBV6-6
DNA: TGTGCCAGCAGTTATGAGCGGAATCAGCCCCAGCATTTT
CDR3: CASSYERNQPQHF

D: -
size: -
J: TRBJ2-3
V: TRBV7-8
DNA: TGTGCCAGCAGTCGAACCGGGACACCTAGCACAGATACGCAGTATTTT
CDR3: CASSRTGTPSTDTQYF

D: TRBD2
size: -
J: TRBJ2-1
V: TRBV18
DNA: TGTGCCAGCTCATCGCTCCCAAGCGGGGGATACAATGAGCAGTTCTTC
CDR3: CASSSLPSGGYNEQFF

D: TRBD2
size: once
J: TRBJ2-1
V: TRBV5-8
DNA: TGTGCCAGCAGCTTGTGGACTAGCGGGGGGGCGAATATCTTC
CDR3: CASSLWTSGGANIF

D: -
size: -
J: TRBJ1-5
V: TRBV5-1
DNA: TGCGCCAGCCTCGCCAGTCAGGGGAGCAATCAGCCCCAGCATTTT
CDR3: CASLASQGSNQPQHF

D: -
size: -
J: TRBJ2-5
V: TRBV7-3
DNA: TGTGCCAGCAGCTTACTCGTCCAAGAGACCCAGTACTTC
CDR3: CASSLLVQETQYF

D: TRBD1
size: once
J: TRBJ1-2
V: TRBV27
DNA: TGTGCCAGCAGTGTCACAGGGGGGTACTATGGCTACACCTTC
CDR3: CASSVTGGYYGYTF

D: TRBD2
size: -
J: TRBJ2-5
V: TRBV7-2
DNA: TGTGCCAGCAGCCCAACCGGCCTACTAGCGGGTGGGGGAGAGACCCAGTACTTC
CDR3: CASSPTGLLAGGGETQYF

D: TRBD1
size: -
J: TRBJ1-6
V: TRBV6-5
DNA: TGTGCCAGCAGTTACAGGGGGCGAAATTCACCCCTCCACTTT
CDR3: CASSYRGRNSPLHF

D: -
size: -
J: TRBJ2-3
V: TRBV6-5
DNA: TGTGCCAGCAGAGACACTGGACTCACAGATACGCAGTATTTT
CDR3: CASRDTGLTDTQYF

D: TRBD2
size: -
J: TRBJ2-1
V: TRBV19
DNA: TGTGCCAGTAGTATTCCCCTTGGAACTAGCGCCAATGAGCAGTTCTTC
CDR3: CASSIPLGTSANEQFF

D: -
size: -
J: TRBJ1-4
V: TRBV5-1
DNA: TGCGCCAGCAGCTTGACAGTTACTAATGAAAAACTGTTTTTT
CDR3: CASSLTVTNEKLFF

D: TRBD2
size: -
J: TRBJ2-7
V: TRBV5-4
DNA: TGTGCCAGCAGCTTGGGTGGCGGGGGGGGCTCCTACGAGCAGTACTTC
CDR3: CASSLGGGGGSYEQYF

D: -
size: -
J: TRBJ2-3
V: TRBV7-6
DNA: TGTGCCAGCAGCTTAGCCTTCCTCACAGATACGCAGTATTTT
CDR3: CASSLAFLTDTQYF

D: -
size: once
J: TRBJ1-1
V: TRBV10-3
DNA: TGTGCCATCTCGCAGGGTTTGGGCACTGAAGCTTTCTTT
CDR3: CAISQGLGTEAFF

D: -
size: -
J: TRBJ1-1
V: TRBV28
DNA: TGTGCCAGCTCCCTCGGCGGGACGGACAACACTGAAGCTTTCTTT
CDR3: CASSLGGTDNTEAFF

D: TRBD1
size: -
J: TRBJ1-2
V: TRBV2
DNA: TGTGCCAACGGACAGGGGAGGACCTATGGCTACACCTTC
CDR3: CANGQGRTYGYTF

D: -
size: -
J: TRBJ1-5
V: TRBV28
DNA: TGTGCCAGCAGGGCCCCTCGGGGTCGCAATCAGCCCCAGCATTTT
CDR3: CASRAPRGRNQPQHF

D: TRBD1
size: -
J: TRBJ2-2
V: TRBV12-5
DNA: TGTGCTAGTGGTTTCCGGGACAGAGGGATCCTTAGCACCGGGGAGCTGTTTTTT
CDR3: CASGFRDRGILSTGELFF

D: TRBD1
size: -
J: TRBJ1-2
V: TRBV5-3
DNA: TGTGCCAGAAGCTTGGGGCCCTCAGGGGGCTTAAACTATGGCTACACCTTC
CDR3: CARSLGPSGGLNYGYTF

D: TRBD1
size: -
J: TRBJ1-1
V: TRBV5-5
DNA: TGTGCCAGCAGAAAGGGGGGACAGGGGAAGACTGAAGCTTTCTTT
CDR3: CASRKGGQGKTEAFF

D: -
size: -
J: TRBJ1-6
V: TRBV7-2
DNA: TGTGCCAGCAGCTCCCCAAGGGGCGCAGGGAATTCACCCCTCCACTTT
CDR3: CASSSPRGAGNSPLHF

D: -
size: -
J: TRBJ2-3
V: TRBV5-1
DNA: TGCGCCAGCAGCCCCCTAGGACTAGCCCCAGGGGGGGATACGCAGTATTTT
CDR3: CASSPLGLAPGGDTQYF

D: -
size: -
J: TRBJ2-5
V: TRBV7-9
DNA: TGTGCCAGCAGCTTAGGCGCGTATTCGGAGACCCAGTACTTC
CDR3: CASSLGAYSETQYF

D: -
size: -
J: TRBJ2-1
V: TRBV7-9
DNA: TGTGCCAGCAGCTTAGTAATTAGCGGAGCAACTAATGAGCAGTTCTTC
CDR3: CASSLVISGATNEQFF

D: TRBD1
size: once
J: TRBJ1-5
V: TRBV19
DNA: TGTGCCAGCACCGACAGGGAAAACCAGCCCCAGCATTTT
CDR3: CASTDRENQPQHF

D: -
size: -
J: TRBJ1-6
V: TRBV6-1
DNA: TGTGCCAGCACCCAGATTCCATCCTATAATTCACCCCTCCACTTT
CDR3: CASTQIPSYNSPLHF

D: TRBD2
size: -
J: TRBJ2-1
V: TRBV7-8
DNA: TGTGCCAGCAGCTCGGTCGGGGGGTTCTACAATGAGCAGTTCTTC
CDR3: CASSSVGGFYNEQFF

D: -
size: -
J: TRBJ1-1
V: TRBV27
DNA: TGTGCCAGCAGTTTAGCCGGGGGAACTGAAGCTTTCTTT
CDR3: CASSLAGGTEAFF

D: -
size: -
J: TRBJ2-2
V: TRBV12-5
DNA: TGTGCTAGTGGTTTGGCAGGGTTGGGGACCGGGGAGCTGTTTTTT
CDR3: CASGLAGLGTGELFF

D: -
size: once
J: TRBJ1-2
V: TRBV9
DNA: TGTGCCAGCAGCGTAGTTGTCGGGTATGGCTACACCTTC
CDR3: CASSVVVGYGYTF